This T cell receptor (beta chain) was captured in a study of T-cell reconstitution after alpha-beta-depleted transplantation in children. Preparation of the TCRbeta library was carried out with unique molecular identifiers. TCRdb called the PCR reads again in MiXCR, with one record for every CDR3 protein. The table shows about 400,000 distinct CDR3 sequences, with roughly 22% occurring only once. CDR1 and CDR2 from the germline V gene are GTSNPN and SVGIG (reference sequence). The length of the CDR3 is 15 residues. V shed 4 bases and J shed 2 bases, with 15 bases lying between them. This clonotype was observed a handful of times.

The material was PBMCs from the stem cell graft donor, obtained from the stem cell graft. This chain uses TRBV30 with TRBJ2-1, with D perhaps TRBD1 (6 bases). This TCR was sampled from a human donor who donated a stem cell graft to a child with acute myeloid leukemia. CDR3 protein: CAWNRALTPYNEQFF. CDR3 DNA: TGTGCCTGGAACAGGGCACTCACCCCCTACAATGAGCAGTTCTTC.